This T cell receptor (beta chain) emerged from a study of Graves' ophthalmopathy and Graves' hyperthyroidism. Overall study results and limits: Discriminating ophthalmopathy from stable hyperthyroidism, a 13-signature model attained a sensitivity of about 90% and a specificity of 81.08%. The model flagged ophthalmopathy progression at more than 60% sensitivity and 72% to 75% specificity.

This clonotype was detected many times. Its target is unknown. CDR1 is MNHEY and CDR2 is SVGAGI in the germline V gene. The V gene lost 0 bases and the J gene lost 1 base, with 9 bases spanning the gap. The CDR3 has 16 amino acids. RNA transcripts yielded amplified TCR beta CDR3 regions. After a first-round RT-PCR with HTBI primers, a second-round multiplex PCR was run. Each CDR3 protein is one row after TCRdb ran MiXCR on the multiplex PCR reads. Found here are approximately 210,000 distinct CDR3 sequences, roughly 27% of them singletons; the top ten hold around 10%. The sample consisted of peripheral blood. J is TRBJ2-2 and V is TRBV6-5; no firm D call. The sequence derives from a man in his fifties with Graves' ophthalmopathy. For the CDR3, the DNA is TGTGCCAGCAGTTACTCGAGTGGGGTGAACACCGGGGAGCTGTTTTTT. This encodes CASSYSSGVNTGELFF.